This T cell receptor (beta chain) appears in the sequencing data of a study of blood T cell repertoires in COVID-19. The participants were between about 18 and 95 years old and came from roughly 24 US areas. Membership in each cohort depended on participant-reported clinical history. The J segment lost 5 bases and the V segment lost 0 bases, leaving 10 bases of the junction unmatched. Germline-derived CDR1 and CDR2 are KGHSH and LQKENI. This CDR3 contains 17 residues. Measured with immunoSEQ multiplex PCR; TCRdb has only the in-frame clones, and not every one. The table lists some 430,000 clones, roughly 87% of them singletons.

The sequenced material came from PBMCs or T cells enriched from blood (not recorded which). This receptor was obtained from a man aged 18 to 29 who had recovered from COVID-19. The chain employs TRBV18 and TRBJ2-3, with 8 bases that match TRBD1. In nucleotides, the CDR3 is TGTGCCAGCTCACCACCCATTTCCAGGGGGCCGGGAGATACGCAGTATTTT. The encoded protein is CASSPPISRGPGDTQYF.